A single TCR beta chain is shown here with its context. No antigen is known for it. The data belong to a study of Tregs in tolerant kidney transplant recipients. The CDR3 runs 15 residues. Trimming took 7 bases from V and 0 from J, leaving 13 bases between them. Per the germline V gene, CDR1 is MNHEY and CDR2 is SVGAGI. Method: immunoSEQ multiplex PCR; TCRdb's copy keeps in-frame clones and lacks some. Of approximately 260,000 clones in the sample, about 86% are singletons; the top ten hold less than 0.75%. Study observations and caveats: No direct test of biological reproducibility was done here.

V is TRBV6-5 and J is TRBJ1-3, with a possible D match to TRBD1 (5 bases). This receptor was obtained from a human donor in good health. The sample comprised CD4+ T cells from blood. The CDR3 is CASTRSGDSGNTIYF. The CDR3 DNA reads TGTGCCAGCACTCGATCGGGGGACTCTGGAAACACCATATATTTT.